Listed below are T cell receptor beta chains from one sample, sequenced in a study of blood T cell repertoires in COVID-19. TCRdb's copy holds only in-frame clones and misses some; the assay was immunoSEQ multiplex PCR. The data hold 200,000 to 250,000 clones, with 82% observed a single time. The sequenced material came from peripheral blood. These receptors originate from a woman of 80 years or more with active or convalescent COVID-19. Both conserved end residues are part of each CDR3. Fields, in order: V gene, D gene, J gene, clone size, CDR3 DNA, CDR3 protein. A D gene is named only where the DNA matches it firmly. The size entry is marked missing in some rows and otherwise reads once, few, many or a size class.

V gene: TRBV27; D gene: TRBD2; J gene: TRBJ2-7; clone size: .; CDR3 DNA: TGTGCCAGCAGTTTACTAGCGGGGGCCTTCTACGAGCAGTACTTC; CDR3 protein: CASSLLAGAFYEQYF
V gene: TRBV7-9; D gene: .; J gene: TRBJ1-3; clone size: .; CDR3 DNA: TGTGCCAGCAGCTTAGGGCTCAGAAACACCATATATTTT; CDR3 protein: CASSLGLRNTIYF
V gene: TRBV20-1; D gene: TRBD1; J gene: TRBJ2-7; clone size: .; CDR3 DNA: TGCAGTGCTAGTATGTGGGACAGGGGCGACGAGCAGTACTTC; CDR3 protein: CSASMWDRGDEQYF
V gene: TRBV12-5; D gene: .; J gene: TRBJ2-5; clone size: .; CDR3 DNA: TGTGCTAGTGGCCCCGAGGGGGGGCCAGCCCAGTACTTC; CDR3 protein: CASGPEGGPAQYF
V gene: TRBV5-1; D gene: .; J gene: TRBJ1-1; clone size: .; CDR3 DNA: TGCGCCAGCAGCTTGGCGGGGGGGCTGAACACTGAAGCTTTCTTT; CDR3 protein: CASSLAGGLNTEAFF
V gene: TRBV19; D gene: TRBD1; J gene: TRBJ1-2; clone size: .; CDR3 DNA: TGTGCCAGTAGTAATTTGGGACAGCCATATGGCTACACCTTC; CDR3 protein: CASSNLGQPYGYTF
V gene: TRBV10-3; D gene: TRBD2; J gene: TRBJ2-1; clone size: .; CDR3 DNA: TGTGCCACCGCCGGGACTAGCGACCACAATGAGCAGTTCTTC; CDR3 protein: CATAGTSDHNEQFF
V gene: TRBV3-1/TRBV3-2; D gene: TRBD1; J gene: TRBJ1-6; clone size: .; CDR3 DNA: TGTGCCAGCAGCCAAGCAGGGGGCGGTTCACCCCTCCACTTT; CDR3 protein: CASSQAGGGSPLHF
V gene: TRBV28; D gene: TRBD1; J gene: TRBJ2-7; clone size: .; CDR3 DNA: TGTGCCAGCAGTTTATTCCGGACAGGTGCCTACGAGCAGTACTTC; CDR3 protein: CASSLFRTGAYEQYF
V gene: TRBV2; D gene: .; J gene: TRBJ1-5; clone size: .; CDR3 DNA: TGTGCCACCACACAGGTTTTTGGCCAGCCCCAGCATTTT; CDR3 protein: CATTQVFGQPQHF
V gene: TRBV11-2; D gene: .; J gene: TRBJ1-1; clone size: .; CDR3 DNA: TGTGCCAGTCGACAGGCTGCGAACACTGAAGCTTTCTTT; CDR3 protein: CASRQAANTEAFF
V gene: TRBV30; D gene: .; J gene: TRBJ1-3; clone size: .; CDR3 DNA: TGTGCCTGGAGTTATACAGGTACCACCATATATTTT; CDR3 protein: CAWSYTGTTIYF
V gene: TRBV18; D gene: .; J gene: TRBJ2-5; clone size: .; CDR3 DNA: TGTGCCAGCTCACCACGTATGGGAGGCGCGGAGACCCAGTACTTC; CDR3 protein: CASSPRMGGAETQYF
V gene: TRBV7-5; D gene: .; J gene: TRBJ1-2; clone size: few; CDR3 DNA: TGTGTCAGAAGCTTAACAGGACGTGGCTACACCTTC; CDR3 protein: CVRSLTGRGYTF
V gene: TRBV11-2; D gene: TRBD1; J gene: TRBJ2-7; clone size: .; CDR3 DNA: TGTGCCAGCAGCTTAGGGGCGGACAGGGGGGTTTTAGGGTACGAGCAGTACTTC; CDR3 protein: CASSLGADRGVLGYEQYF
V gene: TRBV5-1; D gene: TRBD2; J gene: TRBJ2-5; clone size: .; CDR3 DNA: TGCGCCAGCAGCTTGGCCCCATCCCGGAGCGGGGGGTCCCAAGAGACCCAGTACTTC; CDR3 protein: CASSLAPSRSGGSQETQYF
V gene: TRBV5-4; D gene: TRBD1; J gene: TRBJ2-3; clone size: .; CDR3 DNA: TGTGCCAGCAGCTCCCGGACAGGGAGCACAGATACGCAGTATTTT; CDR3 protein: CASSSRTGSTDTQYF
V gene: TRBV10-1; D gene: TRBD1; J gene: TRBJ2-6; clone size: .; CDR3 DNA: TGCGCCAGCAGTGAGCAGGGGGCTGGGGCCAACGTCCTGACTTTC; CDR3 protein: CASSEQGAGANVLTF
V gene: TRBV4-1; D gene: TRBD2; J gene: TRBJ2-1; clone size: .; CDR3 DNA: TGCGCCAGCAGACACGGACTAGCGCCCTACAATGAGCAGTTCTTC; CDR3 protein: CASRHGLAPYNEQFF
V gene: TRBV27; D gene: .; J gene: TRBJ2-7; clone size: once; CDR3 DNA: TGTGCCAGCAGTTTAACTTTGAGCTCCTACGAGCAGTACTTC; CDR3 protein: CASSLTLSSYEQYF
V gene: TRBV28; D gene: .; J gene: TRBJ2-4; clone size: once; CDR3 DNA: TGTGCCAGCAGTTTAGGGGGGAACATTCAGTACTTC; CDR3 protein: CASSLGGNIQYF
V gene: TRBV10-3; D gene: TRBD1; J gene: TRBJ1-2; clone size: .; CDR3 DNA: TGTGCCATCAGGCAGGACAGGGAATCTGGCTACACCTTC; CDR3 protein: CAIRQDRESGYTF